Listed here are 8 T cell receptor beta chains from one sample, sequenced in a study of shared clonotypes between healthy human individuals. Some clones are missing from TCRdb's copy, which holds only in-frame ones; the method was immunoSEQ multiplex PCR. The profile covers around 2.1 million clones, with approximately 95% appearing a single time and 0.13% taken by the ten largest. The sequenced material came from naive CD4+ T cells sorted from blood. The subset: CD45RA+ positively selected. The source of these receptors is a man younger than 35 in good health.

This sequence joins TRBV10-2 and TRBJ2-2; 12 bases align to TRBD1. The ends lost 10 bases at V and 7 bases at J; junction bases unmatched: 10. The CDR3 runs to 15 residues. Germline CDR1 and CDR2: WSHSY and SAAADI. The CDR3 sequence: CATWDRGRMVGELFF. The CDR3 region has the DNA TGCGCCACCTGGGACAGGGGGCGCATGGTCGGGGAGCTGTTTTTT.

The V call is TRBV11-2, the J call TRBJ2-7, with 9 positions matching TRBD2. CDR3 length equals 14 residues. With 7 bases clipped from V and 3 bases from J, the junction kept 7 bases outside the gene matches. Germline lookup yields CDR1 SGHAT and CDR2 FQNNGV. The CDR3 bases are TGTGCCAGCATCGCGACTAGCGGACACTACGAGCAGTACTTC. As protein: CASIATSGHYEQYF.

This chain joins TRBV19 and TRBJ1-2; D call uncertain. Germline CDR1 and CDR2: LNHDA and SQIVND (reference sequence). CDR3 length equals 15 residues. Trimming left V 0 bases short and J 1 base short, with 9 bases between. The CDR3 spells CASSIDAIDNYGYTF. CDR3 in DNA: TGTGCCAGTAGTATAGATGCGATCGATAACTATGGCTACACCTTC.

The chain joins TRBV7-2 to TRBJ2-2; tentatively, D is TRBD2 (6 bases). CDR3 size: 16 residues. Trimming took off 2 bases at V and 4 bases at J, with 14 bases between the two ends. CDR1 and CDR2 (germline): SGHTA, FQGNSA. For the CDR3, the DNA is TGTGCCAGCAGCTTAATCTTTAGCGGACTCACCGGGGAGCTGTTTTTT. The encoded protein is CASSLIFSGLTGELFF. The full variable domain, with the rest looked up from reference TRBV7-2 and TRBJ2-2, is GAGVSQSPSNKVTEKGKDVELRCDPISGHTALYWYRQSLGQGLEFLIYFQGNSAPDKSGLPSDRFSAERTGGSVSTLTIQRTQQEDSAVYLCASSLIFSGLTGELFFGEGSRLTVL.

The chain recombines TRBV5-1 with TRBJ1-4, with TRBD1 as a possible D gene (6 bases). The CDR3 length is 14 residues. CDR1 and CDR2 from the germline V gene are SGHRS and YFSETQ. Between the trimmed V and J ends, which lost 4 bases and 4 bases, there was a span of 11 bases. CDR3 DNA: TGCGCCAGCAGCGTGGACAGCTTTAATGAAAAACTGTTTTTT. As protein: CASSVDSFNEKLFF.

This chain uses TRBV18 with TRBJ2-7; 8 bases are a match to TRBD1. The CDR3 contains 13 residues. V lost 3 bases and J lost 6; bases outside the gene matches: 4. Germline V lookup: CDR1 KGHSH, CDR2 LQKENI. The chain's CDR3 is CASSPDRVAEQYF. CDR3 DNA: TGTGCCAGCTCACCGGACAGGGTGGCCGAGCAGTACTTC.

V is TRBV7-2 and J is TRBJ2-3, with 12 bases aligning to TRBD2. The ends lost 6 bases at V and 4 bases at J; junction bases unmatched: 5. Germline V gene lookup returns CDR1 SGHTA and CDR2 FQGNSA. The CDR3 consists of 15 residues. CDR3 amino acids: CASRPTSGRSDTQYF. For the CDR3, the DNA is TGTGCCAGCAGACCGACTAGCGGGAGATCAGATACGCAGTATTTT.

The chain employs TRBV9 and TRBJ2-2, with unresolved D. The CDR3 extends over 13 amino acids. Germline assignment: CDR1 SGDLS and CDR2 YYNGEE. Trimming left V 0 bases short and J 7 bases short, with 7 bases between. In DNA, the CDR3 is TGTGCCAGCAGCGTAGTCGATATCGGGGAGCTGTTTTTT. It specifies CASSVVDIGELFF. Full variable domain (missing parts from reference TRBV9 and TRBJ2-2): DSGVTQTPKHLITATGQRVTLRCSPRSGDLSVYWYQQSLDQGLQFLIQYYNGEERAKGNILERFSAQQFPDLHSELNLSSLELGDSALYFCASSVVDIGELFFGEGSRLTVL.